This record looks at one T cell receptor beta chain sequence and its context. The data are from a study of blood T cell repertoires in COVID-19. The germline V gene has CDR1 GTSNPN and CDR2 SVGIG (reference sequence). The CDR3 extends over 13 amino acids. Unmatched junction bases numbered 0, after V lost 1 base and J lost 6 bases. The assay was immunoSEQ multiplex PCR, and TCRdb's table has in-frame clones only and misses some. The data contain more than 150,000 clones, 70% to 80% of them singletons. This TCR was recovered from a woman aged 45-60 years who had recovered from COVID-19. The rearrangement uses TRBV30 and TRBJ2-4; the match to TRBD2 covers 10 bases. The sample comprised PBMCs or T cells enriched from blood (not recorded which). CDR3 nucleotide sequence: TGTGCCTGGAGTGCTAGCGGGAGAAACATTCAGTACTTC. Translated, it gives CAWSASGRNIQYF.